This T cell receptor beta chain was retrieved from a study of blood T cell repertoires in COVID-19. Study as a whole: The United States, Italy and Spain supplied acute and convalescent COVID-19 samples.

Clones were read by immunoSEQ multiplex PCR, and TCRdb kept only the in-frame ones, dropping some. The sample holds 120,000 to 150,000 clones, 70% to 90% seen once. Trimming stripped 2 bases from V and 7 bases from J, with 5 bases between. The CDR3 sequence is 11 residues long. The germline V gene has CDR1 MNHNY and CDR2 SVGAGI (reference sequence). This TCR was recovered from a young woman with acute COVID-19. Sequencing input: PBMCs or T cells enriched from blood (not recorded which). This chain connects TRBV6-6 to TRBJ1-1; D remains ambiguous. CDR3 DNA sequence: TGTGCCAGCAGTTACACAAATGAAGCTTTCTTT. Its translation: CASSYTNEAFF.